This T cell receptor (beta chain) appears in the sequencing data of a study of radiation and T cells in renal cell carcinoma. Points from the study as a whole: In blood, top tumor clones expanded by 2 weeks, shrinking by 4.

The assay was immunoSEQ multiplex PCR, and TCRdb's table has in-frame clones only and misses some. This sample has 100,000 to 150,000 clones; roughly 80% occur once, and the top ten carry approximately 3%. V lost 6 bases and J lost 1; bases outside the gene matches: 4. This CDR3 is 16 amino acids long. Germline V lookup: CDR1 ENHRY, CDR2 SYGVKD. The table lists this clone with a count of one. Antigen: not known. Documented time point: baseline pretreatment blood. Treatment: 15 Gy SBRT to primary tumor, nephrectomy 4 weeks later. Material: blood, obtained from a patient whose treatment included radiotherapy and nephrectomy. The rearrangement joins TRBV10-3 to TRBJ2-2, with 11 bases aligning to TRBD2. The TCR was taken from a woman aged 55-70 years with renal cell carcinoma. CDR3 sequence: CAIRPGTSGNTGELFF. DNA for the CDR3: TGTGCCATCAGACCCGGGACTAGCGGGAACACCGGGGAGCTGTTTTTT.